The sequence of this T cell receptor (beta chain) was determined in a study of OX40 agonist ivuxolimab in advanced cancers. About the study: The study enrolled dose-escalation patients with hepatocellular carcinoma, melanoma, renal cell or head and neck cancer.

TCRdb's table, derived via immunoSEQ multiplex PCR, lists solely in-frame clones and lacks some. The sample lists about 16,000 clones; 90% were seen once. V trimming: 0 bases; J trimming: 8 bases; junction bases outside the gene matches: 4. CDR3 size: 15 residues. CDR1 and CDR2 (germline): MRHNA, SNTAGT. Material: CD4+ or CD8+ T cells sorted from blood, obtained in a trial of the OX40 agonist ivuxolimab. The receptor comes from an adult with an advanced solid tumor such as melanoma, head and neck, liver or kidney cancer. This rearrangement joins TRBV6-4 to TRBJ2-2; 9 positions agree with TRBD2. The CDR3 reads CASSDSAGGPGELFF. The CDR3, as DNA: TGTGCCAGCAGTGACTCGGCGGGAGGGCCGGGGGAGCTGTTTTTT.